Listed below are T cell receptor beta chains from one sample, sequenced in a study of T cells in Graves' hyperthyroidism and ophthalmopathy. TCRdb passed the multiplex PCR reads through MiXCR, listing each CDR3 protein once. The sample records 300,000 to 450,000 distinct CDR3 sequences, about a fifth being singletons. Sequences were obtained from blood. The receptor set was obtained from a man younger than 35 with Graves' ophthalmopathy. The CDR3 runs from the conserved cysteine through the conserved F or W. A D gene is named only where the DNA matches it firmly. The listing skips clone size in some rows; elsewhere it reads once, few, many or a size class.

clone size	D gene	V gene	J gene	CDR3 protein	CDR3 DNA
many	TRBD2	TRBV3-1	TRBJ2-7	CASSPGLAGGNHEQYF	TGTGCCAGCAGCCCGGGACTAGCGGGGGGTAACCACGAGCAGTACTTC
NA	TRBD2	TRBV5-4	TRBJ2-5	CASSLAGTSGGPGETQYF	TGTGCCAGCAGCTTGGCGGGGACTAGCGGGGGCCCTGGGGAGACCCAGTACTTC
NA	TRBD1	TRBV25-1	TRBJ1-1	CASSPPGTGRATEAFF	TGTGCCAGCAGTCCACCTGGGACAGGGAGAGCCACTGAAGCTTTCTTT
NA	NA	TRBV6-2/TRBV6-3	TRBJ1-5	CASRTAENSNQPQHF	TGTGCCAGCAGAACGGCGGAGAATAGCAATCAGCCCCAGCATTTT
many	TRBD2	TRBV2	TRBJ2-1	CASRSGLERYNEQFF	TGTGCCAGCAGGTCGGGACTAGAAAGGTACAATGAGCAGTTCTTC
NA	TRBD1	TRBV15	TRBJ1-3	CATSRDAQGGFGNTIYF	TGTGCCACCAGCAGAGATGCACAGGGGGGGTTCGGAAACACCATATATTTT
many	NA	TRBV6-1	TRBJ1-4	CASSEIGMVEKLFF	TGTGCCAGCAGTGAAATTGGGATGGTTGAAAAACTGTTTTTT
many	NA	TRBV11-2	TRBJ2-2	CASSYLRTSTGELFF	TGTGCCAGCAGCTATCTAAGGACTTCCACCGGGGAGCTGTTTTTT
many	TRBD2	TRBV11-1	TRBJ2-1	CASSNLAGGFYNEQFF	TGTGCCAGCAGCAATCTGGCGGGGGGGTTCTACAATGAGCAGTTCTTC
many	TRBD2	TRBV6-1	TRBJ2-7	CASMGRGGYEQYF	TGTGCCAGCATGGGACGGGGGGGCTACGAGCAGTACTTC
many	TRBD2	TRBV7-9	TRBJ2-1	CASSPTSGGARGNEQFF	TGTGCCAGCAGCCCGACTAGCGGGGGGGCGAGGGGGAATGAGCAGTTCTTC
once	NA	TRBV12-3/TRBV12-4	TRBJ2-3	CASSSPLGTTDTQYF	TGTGCCAGCAGTTCCCCGCTGGGGACGACAGATACGCAGTATTTT
NA	NA	TRBV18	TRBJ2-5	CASSTGTIETQYF	TGTGCCAGCTCCACGGGTACTATAGAGACCCAGTACTTC
many	TRBD2	TRBV10-3	TRBJ2-5	CAITGGIAGGPYQETQYF	TGTGCCATCACCGGAGGGATAGCGGGGGGCCCGTACCAAGAGACCCAGTACTTC
many	TRBD1	TRBV18	TRBJ1-1	CASSFLQGDTEAFF	TGTGCCAGCTCATTCCTACAGGGGGACACTGAAGCTTTCTTT
many	NA	TRBV3-1	TRBJ2-3	CASSRRPPDTQYF	TGTGCCAGCAGCCGGAGACCCCCAGATACGCAGTATTTT
few	NA	TRBV9	TRBJ2-5	CASSVEGFGETQYF	TGTGCCAGCAGCGTAGAAGGCTTTGGTGAGACCCAGTACTTC
NA	NA	TRBV5-4	TRBJ1-6	CASSVGLGDSPLHF	TGTGCCAGCAGCGTAGGACTCGGTGATTCACCCCTCCACTTT
NA	NA	TRBV19	TRBJ2-7	CASSPQEAGEQYF	TGTGCCAGTAGTCCTCAGGAGGCGGGCGAGCAGTACTTC
many	TRBD2	TRBV6-1	TRBJ2-2	CASSLLAEINTGELFF	TGTGCCAGCAGTTTACTAGCGGAGATAAACACCGGGGAGCTGTTTTTT
NA	TRBD2	TRBV20-1	TRBJ2-7	CSARGGGALNYYEQYF	TGCAGTGCTAGAGGCGGGGGGGCCTTGAATTATTACGAGCAGTACTTC
NA	NA	TRBV3-1	TRBJ2-4	CASSHAGNIQYF	TGTGCCAGCAGCCACGCGGGAAACATTCAGTACTTC
many	NA	TRBV2	TRBJ1-2	CASDATGFYGYTF	TGTGCCAGCGATGCGACAGGCTTCTATGGCTACACCTTC
few	TRBD1	TRBV9	TRBJ2-4	CASSAVTRDRGLYPKNIQYF	TGTGCCAGCAGCGCGGTGACCCGGGACAGGGGTCTATATCCAAAAAACATTCAGTACTTC
few	TRBD1	TRBV28	TRBJ1-3	CASSYDRDPPNTIYF	TGTGCCAGCAGCTATGACAGGGATCCCCCTAACACCATATATTTT
NA	TRBD1	TRBV2	TRBJ2-2	CASSDRTGVHTGELFF	TGTGCCAGCAGTGACAGGACAGGGGTCCACACCGGGGAGCTGTTTTTT
many	NA	TRBV11-2	TRBJ1-1	CASRRLNTEAFF	TGTGCCAGCAGGCGGCTGAACACTGAAGCTTTCTTT
many	TRBD1	TRBV5-1	TRBJ2-1	CASSQTGTYNEQFF	TGCGCCAGCAGCCAGACAGGGACCTACAATGAGCAGTTCTTC
many	TRBD2	TRBV2	TRBJ2-7	CASRAGTSLGYEQYF	TGTGCCAGCAGAGCCGGGACTAGCCTTGGGTACGAGCAGTACTTC
many	TRBD2	TRBV15	TRBJ2-5	CATSRAGLAGNQETQYF	TGTGCCACCAGCAGAGCCGGTCTAGCGGGGAACCAAGAGACCCAGTACTTC
few	TRBD2	TRBV6-1	TRBJ2-1	CASRRSGVSNPSEQFF	TGTGCCAGCAGGCGTAGCGGGGTCTCTAACCCCAGTGAGCAGTTCTTC
NA	NA	TRBV27	TRBJ1-6	CASSLLGSALHF	TGTGCCAGCAGTTTACTTGGATCGGCCCTCCACTTT
many	NA	TRBV2	TRBJ2-1	CASVGEYNEQFF	TGTGCCAGCGTTGGGGAGTACAATGAGCAGTTCTTC
few	TRBD1	TRBV7-9	TRBJ1-2	CASSRRDRGPNYGYTF	TGTGCCAGCAGCCGCCGGGACAGGGGCCCTAACTATGGCTACACCTTC
many	TRBD1	TRBV3-1	TRBJ1-6	CASSQNRGSPLHF	TGTGCCAGCAGCCAAAACAGGGGATCACCCCTCCACTTT
many	NA	TRBV2	TRBJ1-1	CASRKSMNTEAFF	TGTGCCAGCAGGAAGAGTATGAACACTGAAGCTTTCTTT
NA	TRBD1	TRBV24-1	TRBJ2-1	CATSDPGQGAPNNEQFF	TGTGCCACCAGTGACCCTGGACAGGGGGCTCCCAACAATGAGCAGTTCTTC
many	NA	TRBV12-3/TRBV12-4	TRBJ2-7	CASSLFGSEQYF	TGTGCCAGCAGTTTATTTGGTAGCGAGCAGTACTTC
few	TRBD1	TRBV2	TRBJ1-1	CASGRQGEAFF	TGTGCCAGCGGCCGACAGGGGGAAGCTTTCTTT
many	TRBD2	TRBV2	TRBJ2-1	CASSEADGLAGYNEQFF	TGTGCCAGCAGTGAAGCGGACGGACTAGCGGGATACAATGAGCAGTTCTTC
NA	NA	TRBV20-1	TRBJ2-3	CSGAFDTQYF	TGCAGTGGCGCGTTCGATACGCAGTATTTT
many	NA	TRBV9	TRBJ2-5	CASSVRGGETQYF	TGTGCCAGCAGCGTTAGGGGTGGAGAGACCCAGTACTTC